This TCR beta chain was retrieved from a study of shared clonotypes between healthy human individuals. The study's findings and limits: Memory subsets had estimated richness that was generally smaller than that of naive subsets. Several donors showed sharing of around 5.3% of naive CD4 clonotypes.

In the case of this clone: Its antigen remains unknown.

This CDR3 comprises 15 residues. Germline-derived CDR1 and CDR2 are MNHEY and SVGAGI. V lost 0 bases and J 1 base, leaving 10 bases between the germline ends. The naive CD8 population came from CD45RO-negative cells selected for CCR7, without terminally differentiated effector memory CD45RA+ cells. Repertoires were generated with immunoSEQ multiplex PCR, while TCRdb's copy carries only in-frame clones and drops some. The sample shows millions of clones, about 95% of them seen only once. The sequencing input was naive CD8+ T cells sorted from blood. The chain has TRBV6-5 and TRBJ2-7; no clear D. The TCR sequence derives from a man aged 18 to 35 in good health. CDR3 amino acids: CASSYSMGNSYEQYF. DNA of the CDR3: TGTGCCAGCAGTTACTCGATGGGCAATTCCTACGAGCAGTACTTC.